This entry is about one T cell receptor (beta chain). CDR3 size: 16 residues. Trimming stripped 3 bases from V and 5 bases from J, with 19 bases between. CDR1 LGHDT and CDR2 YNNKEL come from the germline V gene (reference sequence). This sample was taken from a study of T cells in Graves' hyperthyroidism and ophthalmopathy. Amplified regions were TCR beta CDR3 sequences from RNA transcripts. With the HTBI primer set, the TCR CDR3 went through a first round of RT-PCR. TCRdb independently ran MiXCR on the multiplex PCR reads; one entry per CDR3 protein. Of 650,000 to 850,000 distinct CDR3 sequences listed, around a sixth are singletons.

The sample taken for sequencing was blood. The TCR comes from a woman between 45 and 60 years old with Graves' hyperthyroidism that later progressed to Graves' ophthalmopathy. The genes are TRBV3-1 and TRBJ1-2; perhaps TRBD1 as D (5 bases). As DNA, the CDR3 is TGTGCCAGCAGCCAGCTGCGGACATCTTTCCCTTATGGCTACACCTTC. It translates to CASSQLRTSFPYGYTF.